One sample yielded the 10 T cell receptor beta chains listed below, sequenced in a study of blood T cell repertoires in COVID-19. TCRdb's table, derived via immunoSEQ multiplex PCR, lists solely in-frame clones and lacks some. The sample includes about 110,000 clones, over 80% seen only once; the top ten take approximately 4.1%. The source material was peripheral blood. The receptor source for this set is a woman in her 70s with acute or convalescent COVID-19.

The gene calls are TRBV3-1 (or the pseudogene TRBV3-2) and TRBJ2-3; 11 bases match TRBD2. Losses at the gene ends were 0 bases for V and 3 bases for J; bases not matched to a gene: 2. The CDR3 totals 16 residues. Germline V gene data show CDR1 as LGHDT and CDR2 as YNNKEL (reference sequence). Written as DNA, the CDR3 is TGTGCCAGCAGCCAAGACGCTAGCGGGGGGACAGATACGCAGTATTTT. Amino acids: CASSQDASGGTDTQYF.

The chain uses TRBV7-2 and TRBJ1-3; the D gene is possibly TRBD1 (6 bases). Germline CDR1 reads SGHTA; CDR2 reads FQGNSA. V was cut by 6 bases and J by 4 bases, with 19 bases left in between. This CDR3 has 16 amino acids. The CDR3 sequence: CASRVTGSFLGNTIYF. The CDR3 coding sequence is TGTGCCAGCAGGGTTACAGGGTCTTTCCTAGGAAACACCATATATTTT.

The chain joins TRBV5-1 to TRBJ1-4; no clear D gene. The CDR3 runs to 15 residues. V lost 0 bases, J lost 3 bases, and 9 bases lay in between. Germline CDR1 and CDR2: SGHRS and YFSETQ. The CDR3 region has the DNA TGCGCCAGCAGCTTGGGGCCGGCGGCTAATGAAAAACTGTTTTTT. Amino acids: CASSLGPAANEKLFF.

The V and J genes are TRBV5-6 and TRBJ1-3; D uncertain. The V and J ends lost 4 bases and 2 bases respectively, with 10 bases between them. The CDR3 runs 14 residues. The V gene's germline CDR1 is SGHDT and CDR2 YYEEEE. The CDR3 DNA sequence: TGTGCCAGCAGCGCGGCCAAGACTGGAAACACCATATATTTT. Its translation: CASSAAKTGNTIYF.

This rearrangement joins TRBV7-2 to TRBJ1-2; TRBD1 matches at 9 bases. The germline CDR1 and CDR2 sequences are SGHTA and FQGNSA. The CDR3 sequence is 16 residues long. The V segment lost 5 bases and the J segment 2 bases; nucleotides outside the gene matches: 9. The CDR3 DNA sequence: TGTGCCAGCAGCCCCAGACAGGGGACAGGGAACTATGGCTACACCTTC. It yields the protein CASSPRQGTGNYGYTF.

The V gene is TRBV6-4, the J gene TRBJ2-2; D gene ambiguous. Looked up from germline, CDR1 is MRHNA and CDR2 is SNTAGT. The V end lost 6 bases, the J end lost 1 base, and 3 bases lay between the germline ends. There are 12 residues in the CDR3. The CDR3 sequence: CASRQNTGELFF. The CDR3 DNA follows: TGTGCCAGCAGACAGAACACCGGGGAGCTGTTTTTT.

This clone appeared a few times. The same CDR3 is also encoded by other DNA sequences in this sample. This CDR3 is CASSPGGGSNYGYTF. The CDR3 nucleotides read TGTGCCAGCAGCCCGGGTGGAGGGTCTAACTATGGCTACACCTTC. The V and J genes are TRBV7-2 and TRBJ1-2; D is undetermined. The ends were cut back, 5 bases at V and 0 bases at J, with 13 bases in the middle. Per the germline V gene, CDR1 is SGHTA and CDR2 is FQGNSA. There are 15 residues in the CDR3.

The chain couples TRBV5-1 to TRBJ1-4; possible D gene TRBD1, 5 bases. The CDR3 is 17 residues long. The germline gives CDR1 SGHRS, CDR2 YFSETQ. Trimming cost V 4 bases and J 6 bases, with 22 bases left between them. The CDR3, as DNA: TGCGCCAGCAGCCCCCGGGTAGGGGCTGGGTTGGATGAAAAACTGTTTTTT. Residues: CASSPRVGAGLDEKLFF.

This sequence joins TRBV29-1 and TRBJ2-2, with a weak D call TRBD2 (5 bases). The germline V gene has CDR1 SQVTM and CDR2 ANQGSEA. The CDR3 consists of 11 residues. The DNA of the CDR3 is TGCAACCTCAGCGGCACCGGGGAGCTGTTTTTT. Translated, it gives CNLSGTGELFF.

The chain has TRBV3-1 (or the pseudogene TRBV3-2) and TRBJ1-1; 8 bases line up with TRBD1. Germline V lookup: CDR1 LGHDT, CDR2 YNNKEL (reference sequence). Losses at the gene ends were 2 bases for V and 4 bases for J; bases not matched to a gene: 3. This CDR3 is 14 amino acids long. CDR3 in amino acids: CASSQSTGGTEAFF. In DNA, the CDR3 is TGTGCCAGCAGCCAATCAACAGGGGGCACTGAAGCTTTCTTT.